The 24 T cell receptor beta chains listed next were all sequenced from one sample in a study of cytomegalovirus exposure and HLA in healthy donors. It was with 60 Vbeta and 13 Jbeta primers that the PCR ran. Method: immunoSEQ multiplex PCR; TCRdb's copy keeps in-frame clones and lacks some. This sample yields 100,000 to 150,000 clones, of which around 76% are seen a single time; about 13% belongs to the top ten. Sequencing was performed on PBMCs. The receptors stem from a woman aged 55-70 years in good health and CMV-seropositive.

The chain is built from TRBV30 and TRBJ2-2, with D possibly TRBD1 on 5 matching bases. V dropped 4 bases and J dropped 7 bases, with 10 bases sitting between them. CDR1 GTSNPN and CDR2 SVGIG come from the germline V gene (reference sequence). The CDR3 is made up of 12 amino acids. Here the CDR3 DNA reads TGTGCCTGGATGCAGGGCGTCGGGGAGCTGTTTTTT. This encodes CAWMQGVGELFF. The full variable domain, its missing parts supplied by reference TRBV30 and TRBJ2-2, is SQTIHQWPATLVQPVGSPLSLECTVEGTSNPNLYWYRQAAGRGLQLLFYSVGIGQISSEVPQNLSASRPQDRQFILSSKKLLLSDSGFYLCAWMQGVGELFFGEGSRLTVL.

The rearrangement uses TRBV5-1 and TRBJ2-5; D is perhaps TRBD1 (7 bases). V shed 8 bases and J shed 1 base, with 12 bases lying between them. The CDR3 runs 13 residues. CDR1 is SGHRS and CDR2 is YFSETQ in the germline V gene. Written as DNA, the CDR3 is TGCGCCAGTGCGGGACAGATCCAAGAGACCCAGTACTTC. Encoded protein: CASAGQIQETQYF. Full variable domain (missing parts from reference TRBV5-1 and TRBJ2-5): KAGVTQTPRYLIKTRGQQVTLSCSPISGHRSVSWYQQTPGQGLQFLFEYFSETQRNKGNFPGRFSGRQFSNSRSEMNVSTLELGDSALYLCASAGQIQETQYFGPGTRLLVL.

This clone showed up just once. The rearrangement joins TRBV6-5 to TRBJ2-7; weak D call: TRBD2 (6 bases). Trimming removed 2 bases from V and 0 bases from J, with 11 bases in between. The germline CDR1 and CDR2 sequences are MNHEY and SVGAGI. The CDR3 has 15 residues. CDR3 amino acids: CASSYAASASYEQYF. The CDR3 DNA sequence: TGTGCCAGCAGTTACGCGGCTAGCGCCTCCTACGAGCAGTACTTC.

The gene calls are TRBV7-8 and TRBJ1-1, with 10 bases fitting TRBD1. The CDR3 loop spans 15 amino acids. Trimming removed 5 bases from V and 5 bases from J; junction bases left unmatched: 8. Germline V CDR1 and CDR2: SGHVS, FQNEAQ. The CDR3 loop is CASSPRQGAVTEAFF. CDR3 sequence (DNA): TGTGCCAGCAGCCCCAGACAGGGGGCGGTAACTGAAGCTTTCTTT.

This clone was seen only a few times. The V gene is TRBV30, the J gene TRBJ1-2, with D uncertain. The CDR3 totals 12 residues. V dropped 2 bases and J dropped 4 bases, with 8 bases sitting between them. Germline lookup yields CDR1 GTSNPN and CDR2 SVGIG (reference sequence). The CDR3 nucleotides read TGTGCCTGGAGTCGCGAGTTCTATGGCTACACCTTC. Residues: CAWSREFYGYTF.

This clone was picked up one time. The chain employs TRBV9 and TRBJ2-5, with TRBD1 matching over 9 bases. The J call may be in error: the DNA end matches TRBJ2-7 better. The CDR3 runs to 15 residues. The germline V gene has CDR1 SGDLS and CDR2 YYNGEE. The CDR3 DNA is TGTGCCAGCAGCGTAACAGGGGGCTTGAAAGACGAGCAGTACTTC. It yields the protein CASSVTGGLKDEQYF.

The CDR3 loop reads CASSSRTGRGKQYF. CDR3 in DNA: TGTGCCAGCAGTTCAAGGACAGGACGTGGCAAGCAGTACTTC. This chain uses TRBV27 with TRBJ2-7; TRBD1 agrees at 7 bases. CDR1 MNHEY and CDR2 SMNVEV come from the germline V gene (reference sequence). V lost 4 bases and J lost 8; bases outside the gene matches: 11. The CDR3 is 14 amino acids.

This CDR3 is CASSLGQSTDTQYF. The CDR3 DNA follows: TGCGCCAGCAGCCTAGGACAAAGCACAGATACGCAGTATTTT. V gene TRBV5-1 combines with J gene TRBJ2-3, with D perhaps matching TRBD1 (5 bases). Germline CDR1 and CDR2: SGHRS and YFSETQ. Deletions cut 4 bases from V and 0 bases from J, with 9 bases between. CDR3 length: 14 residues.

The chain has TRBV7-8 and TRBJ2-2, with D perhaps matching TRBD1 (5 bases). The germline CDR1 and CDR2 sequences are SGHVS and FQNEAQ. Trimming shortened V by 5 bases and J by 1 base, and 14 bases separated the two germline ends. This CDR3 is 16 amino acids long. The CDR3 DNA sequence: TGTGCCAGCAGCCGAAGGACACGCCAGAACACCGGGGAGCTGTTTTTT. This encodes CASSRRTRQNTGELFF. Variable domain in full (rest from reference TRBV7-8 and TRBJ2-2): GAGVSQSPRYKVAKRGQDVALRCDPISGHVSLFWYQQALGQGPEFLTYFQNEAQLDKSGLPSDRFFAERPEGSVSTLKIQRTQQEDSAVYLCASSRRTRQNTGELFFGEGSRLTVL.

V gene TRBV5-6 combines with J gene TRBJ1-1; tentatively, D is TRBD1 (5 bases). V dropped 0 bases and J dropped 0 bases, with 12 bases sitting between them. The CDR3 consists of 16 residues. Germline V lookup: CDR1 SGHDT, CDR2 YYEEEE. As DNA, the CDR3 is TGTGCCAGCAGCTTGGGGGGGGTCCCCATGAACACTGAAGCTTTCTTT. Translated, it gives CASSLGGVPMNTEAFF.

The J gene is TRBJ1-1, the V gene TRBV19, with TRBD1 matching 8 bases. The CDR3 extends over 15 amino acids. V shed 5 bases and J 5 bases; nucleotides not matched to a gene: 10. Germline CDR1 reads LNHDA; CDR2 reads SQIVND (reference sequence). The CDR3 DNA reads TGTGCCAGTAGTTCCCGGACAGGGCTTGTGACTGAAGCTTTCTTT. Residues: CASSSRTGLVTEAFF.

This clone was detected only once. V gene TRBV29-1 combines with J gene TRBJ1-5; D gene unclear. Trimming removed 8 bases from V and 4 bases from J, with 9 bases in between. The CDR3 is made up of 11 amino acids. Germline assignment: CDR1 SQVTM and CDR2 ANQGSEA. CDR3 DNA: TGCAGCCCTCGGCGGAATCAGCCCCAGCATTTT. It yields the protein CSPRRNQPQHF.

V usage is TRBV6-6 and J usage is TRBJ1-5; D gene ambiguous. V was trimmed by 2 bases and J by 4 bases, leaving 6 bases between them. CDR3 length: 13 residues. The germline V gene has CDR1 MNHNY and CDR2 SVGAGI (reference sequence). The CDR3 DNA is TGTGCCAGCAGTTACGGGCAGAATCAGCCCCAGCATTTT. Translating it yields CASSYGQNQPQHF.

The chain links TRBV18 to TRBJ1-2; TRBD1 agrees at 9 bases. The CDR3 sequence is 14 residues long. The junction had 6 bases not matched to a gene; V was cut back by 4 bases and J by 6 bases. Germline V gene sequence: CDR1 KGHSH, CDR2 LQKENI. The CDR3 reads CASSQTTGGDGYTF. The DNA of the CDR3 is TGTGCCAGCTCACAAACGACAGGGGGAGATGGCTACACCTTC.

The CDR3 sequence is CASSRSVYEQYF. The CDR3 DNA is TGTGCCAGCAGCCGGTCGGTCTACGAGCAGTACTTC. This chain links TRBV7-9 with TRBJ2-7; no reliable D call. This CDR3 contains 12 residues. Trimming removed 5 bases at V and 3 bases at J, with 8 bases between. Germline CDR1 is SEHNR and CDR2 is FQNEAQ (reference sequence).

The genes are TRBV5-1 and TRBJ1-2; 7 positions match TRBD1. Germline loops: CDR1 SGHRS, CDR2 YFSETQ. This CDR3 has 13 residues. The V segment lost 7 bases and the J segment 8 bases; nucleotides outside the gene matches: 11. CDR3: CASGTGGGQGYTF. The CDR3 nucleotides read TGCGCCAGCGGCACCGGTGGGGGACAGGGCTACACCTTC.

The chain joins TRBV7-3 to TRBJ1-2; D gene uncertain. This CDR3 is built from 13 residues. Germline values: CDR1 SGHTA, CDR2 FQGTGA. V gave up 4 bases and J gave up 5 bases, with 11 bases separating them. In nucleotides, the CDR3 is TGTGCCAGCAGCTCCGCCGGCGGGTATGGCTACACCTTC. It yields the protein CASSSAGGYGYTF.

This clone occurred a few times. The V and J genes are TRBV6-5 and TRBJ1-5; D unresolved. The CDR3 runs 14 residues. Trimming left V 5 bases short and J 0 bases short, with 8 bases between. Looked up from germline, CDR1 is MNHEY and CDR2 is SVGAGI. CDR3 coding DNA: TGTGCCAGCAGTCTAGAATATAGCAATCAGCCCCAGCATTTT. Its translation: CASSLEYSNQPQHF.

J is TRBJ2-3 and V is TRBV19; no clear D. Germline CDR1 and CDR2: LNHDA and SQIVND (reference sequence). The CDR3 spans 15 residues. Trimming stripped 3 bases from V and 2 bases from J, with 12 bases between. The CDR3 nucleotides are TGTGCCAGTAGTATTGGATCCGGGTCCACAGATACGCAGTATTTT. Protein sequence: CASSIGSGSTDTQYF.

This clone was seen once. This chain joins TRBV9 and TRBJ2-3; 7 bases fit TRBD2. Germline lookup yields CDR1 SGDLS and CDR2 YYNGEE. CDR3 size: 13 residues. V lost 3 bases to trimming and J lost 3 bases; unmatched junction nucleotides: 1. CDR3: CASSAGGTDTQYF. The CDR3 DNA follows: TGTGCCAGCAGCGCCGGGGGGACAGATACGCAGTATTTT.

The rearrangement links TRBV7-9 to TRBJ2-5, with 11 bases aligning to TRBD1. V trimming: 5 bases; J trimming: 5 bases; junction bases outside the gene matches: 4. Germline loops: CDR1 SEHNR, CDR2 FQNEAQ (reference sequence). CDR3 length: 14 amino acids. The CDR3 DNA is TGTGCCAGCAGCCCAGGGGACAGGGGGGAGACCCAGTACTTC. Translated, it gives CASSPGDRGETQYF.

This clone turned up a few times. The J gene is TRBJ1-1, the V gene TRBV5-1; TRBD1 matches 10 bases. CDR1 and CDR2 (germline): SGHRS, YFSETQ. This CDR3 comprises 15 residues. Losses at the gene ends were 4 bases for V and 1 base for J; bases not matched to a gene: 4. The CDR3, as DNA: TGCGCCAGCAGCCAACGACAGGGGGCGAACACTGAAGCTTTCTTT. Its protein product is CASSQRQGANTEAFF.

The V call is TRBV19, the J call TRBJ1-6; D is unclear. The V and J ends lost 5 bases and 4 bases respectively, with 9 bases between them. The CDR3 loop spans 14 amino acids. The germline V gene has CDR1 LNHDA and CDR2 SQIVND (reference sequence). DNA for the CDR3: TGTGCCAGTAGTGCCACAGCATATAATTCACCCCTCCACTTT. Its protein is CASSATAYNSPLHF. Full variable domain (remainder filled in from reference TRBV19 and TRBJ1-6): DGGITQSPKYLFRKEGQNVTLSCEQNLNHDAMYWYRQDPGQGLRLIYYSQIVNDFQKGDIAEGYSVSREKKESFPLTVTSAQKNPTAFYLCASSATAYNSPLHFGNGTRLTVT.

The chain carries TRBV5-6 and TRBJ2-7, with TRBD1 matching over 8 bases. Germline V gene lookup returns CDR1 SGHDT and CDR2 YYEEEE. This CDR3 contains 14 residues. The ends lost 0 bases at V and 3 bases at J; junction bases unmatched: 2. Written as DNA, the CDR3 is TGTGCCAGCAGCTTGGCCAGGGGGCGCTACGAGCAGTACTTC. This translates into CASSLARGRYEQYF.